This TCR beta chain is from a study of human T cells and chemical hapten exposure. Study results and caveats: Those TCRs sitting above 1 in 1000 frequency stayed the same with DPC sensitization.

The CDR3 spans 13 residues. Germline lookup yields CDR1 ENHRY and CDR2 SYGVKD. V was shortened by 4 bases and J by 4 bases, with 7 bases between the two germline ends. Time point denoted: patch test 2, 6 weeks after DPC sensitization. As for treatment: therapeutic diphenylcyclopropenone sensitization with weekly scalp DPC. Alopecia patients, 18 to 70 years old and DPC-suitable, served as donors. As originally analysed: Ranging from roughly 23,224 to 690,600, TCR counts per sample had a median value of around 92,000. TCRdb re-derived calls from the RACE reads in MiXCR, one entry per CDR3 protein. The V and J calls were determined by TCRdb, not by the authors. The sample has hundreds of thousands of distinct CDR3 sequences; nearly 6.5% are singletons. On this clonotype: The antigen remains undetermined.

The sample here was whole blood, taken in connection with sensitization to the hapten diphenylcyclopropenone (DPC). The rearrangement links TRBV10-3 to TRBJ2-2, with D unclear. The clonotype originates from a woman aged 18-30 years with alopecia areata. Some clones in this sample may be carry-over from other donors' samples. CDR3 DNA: TGTGCCATCAGTGCTTCGGGCACCGGGGAGCTGTTTTTT. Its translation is CAISASGTGELFF.